This T cell receptor beta chain was profiled in a study of T cell repertoires in cytomegalovirus infection. Overall study: CMV infection plus the matching HLA type was flagged by public TCR beta signatures. Broader study findings: Clonotypes of TCR beta that were HLA-C-restricted and CMV-specific dominated the ex vivo response. Frequencies of public TCR beta families were cumulated, and this identified carriers of CMV plus the relevant HLA.

TCRdb reprocessed the reads with MiXCR, giving one entry per CDR3 protein. In the table there are about 530,000 distinct CDR3 sequences, 26% of which are singletons. The CDR3 extends over 15 amino acids. Trimming shortened V by 0 bases and J by 4 bases, and 13 bases separated the two germline ends. Points on this clonotype: The antigen is unknown.

The TCR was taken from a human donor in good health (CMV status not recorded). Some clones in this sample may be carry-over from other donors' samples. This rearrangement joins TRBV12-3 or TRBV12-4 to TRBJ2-7; D possibly matches TRBD1 or TRBD2 (5 bases each). The sequencing sample was made of PBMCs. CDR3 nucleotide sequence: TGTGCCAGCAGTTTAGCACGACTCAGGGAGTACGAGCAGTACTTC. Translating gives CASSLARLREYEQYF.